This TCR beta chain was retrieved from a study of T-cell reconstitution after alpha-beta-depleted transplantation in children (TCRdb year 2016). Study-level background: Using TCR repertoire profiling, the study quantitatively followed how T-cell immune reconstitution unfolded in children after TCRalphabeta/CD19-depleted allogeneic hematopoietic cell transplantation. On the study overall, not on this receptor specifically: The frequencies of hyperexpanded clones fell over the following months, and after one year, T-cell counts and TCRbeta diversity were mostly attributed to newly produced T cells. In some patients, high TCRbeta diversity at day 60 was attributed to recipient T cells and intrathymic progenitors that had survived conditioning. The apparently early recovery of alphabetaT-cell counts about two months after transplant reportedly depended on only several hundred rapidly expanded clones that came from non-depleted graft cells.

Read against the paper, the sample's treatment or condition label means: allogeneic hematopoietic cell transplantation with graft depleted of TCRalphabeta T cells and CD19 B cells. The transplant recipients were children given TCRalphabeta/CD19-depleted allogeneic hematopoietic cell grafts. Cut back by 7 bases and 4 bases, the V and J ends lie 14 bases apart. The CDR3 goes from the cysteine to the phenylalanine over 14 residues. Only CDR3 DNA is held: 42 bases, read in frame from base 1. For CDR1 and CDR2, the germline V gene (reference sequence) lists LNHDA and SQIVND. On this clonotype: The target of this receptor is not known. No per-base quality is available; no much larger clone lies one base away.

The method behind the library was PCR. Instrument on record: Illumina HiSeq 2500. TCR library preparation used molecular barcoding, with unique molecular identifiers applied to normalize quantification of the TCRbeta repertoire. TCRdb applied fastp at Q25 and MiXCR to the public reads, then kept only in-frame beta chains. For every CDR3 protein sequence, its rows merge into one entry that carries the most common genes and DNA. The sample has about 510,000 distinct CDR3 sequences on record, roughly an eighth of them singletons. Of the sample, 14% is held by the ten largest clones. The specimen was PBMCs, mostly from graft donor cells, collected 180 days after TCRalphabeta/CD19-depleted stem cell transplant. This TCR was recovered from a female patient aged 2-15 years who had a stem cell transplant for aplastic anemia, so the T cells may come from the graft donor. Recombination connected TRBV19 to TRBJ1-3; the D segment could be TRBD1, given 5 matching bases. The CDR3 protein sequence reads: CASTATWTGNTIYF. The DNA is as follows: TGTGCCAGTACCGCTACCTGGACAGGAAACACCATATATTTT.